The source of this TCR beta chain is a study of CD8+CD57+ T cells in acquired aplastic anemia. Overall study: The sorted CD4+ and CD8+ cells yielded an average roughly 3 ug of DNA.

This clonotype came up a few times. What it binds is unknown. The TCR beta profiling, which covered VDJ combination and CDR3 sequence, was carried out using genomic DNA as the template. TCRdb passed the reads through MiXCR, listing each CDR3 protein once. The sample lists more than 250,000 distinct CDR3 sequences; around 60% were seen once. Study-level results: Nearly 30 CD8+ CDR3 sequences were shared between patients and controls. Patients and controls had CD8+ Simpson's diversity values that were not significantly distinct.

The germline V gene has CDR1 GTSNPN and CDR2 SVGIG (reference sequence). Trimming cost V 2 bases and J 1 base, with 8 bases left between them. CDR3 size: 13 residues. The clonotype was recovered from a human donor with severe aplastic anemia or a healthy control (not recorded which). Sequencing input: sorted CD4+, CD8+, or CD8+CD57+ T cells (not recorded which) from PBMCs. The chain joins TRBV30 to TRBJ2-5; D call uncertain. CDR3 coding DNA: TGTGCCTGGAGTTCGCAGATCCAAGAGACCCAGTACTTC. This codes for CAWSSQIQETQYF.